This T cell receptor beta chain is drawn from a study of blood T cell repertoires in COVID-19. This CDR3 has 15 residues. Germline V gives CDR1 SGHRS, CDR2 YFSETQ. The junction had 6 bases not matched to a gene; V was cut back by 5 bases and J by 2 bases. Libraries were prepared by immunoSEQ multiplex PCR; TCRdb keeps only in-frame clonotypes and omits some of them. The sample lists some 65,000 clones, around four fifths occurring once. The chain has TRBV5-1 and TRBJ2-2, with 7 nucleotides matching TRBD2. The sample comprised peripheral blood. This sequence originates from a human donor in a cohort sampled during active COVID-19. Here the CDR3 reads CASRGGDLNTGELFF. The CDR3 DNA follows: TGCGCCAGCAGGGGAGGGGACCTCAACACCGGGGAGCTGTTTTTT. Together with reference TRBV5-1 and TRBJ2-2, the CDR3 gives the full variable domain: KAGVTQTPRYLIKTRGQQVTLSCSPISGHRSVSWYQQTPGQGLQFLFEYFSETQRNKGNFPGRFSGRQFSNSRSEMNVSTLELGDSALYLCASRGGDLNTGELFFGEGSRLTVL.